The rows below give T cell receptor beta chains drawn from one sample of a study of T cell repertoires in cytomegalovirus infection. Their antigens remain unidentified. TCRdb analysed the reads with MiXCR anew, one entry per CDR3 protein. The data show around 81,000 distinct CDR3 sequences, roughly 40% seen once. The sequencing here drew on CD8+ T cells from cultured PBMCs, taken from culture after CMV antigen stimulation. The receptors come from a human donor in good health (CMV status not recorded). Some clones in this sample may be carry-over from other donors' samples. Each CDR3 is given with its conserved first and last residue. D genes are given only for firm matches. Clone size is not always given. Where it is, it says once, few, many or a class for expanded clones.

clone_size,d_call,j_call,v_call,cdr3_aa,cdr3_nt
-,-,TRBJ2-7,TRBV11-1,CASSSQPGPVYEQYF,TGTGCCAGCAGCTCTCAACCGGGGCCTGTCTACGAGCAGTACTTC
-,-,TRBJ2-1,TRBV2,CASSRGSATGDEQFF,TGTGCCAGCAGCCGGGGTTCGGCTACCGGGGATGAGCAGTTCTTC
few,TRBD1,TRBJ1-1,TRBV6-1,CATWGQGAHLNTEAFF,TGTGCCACCTGGGGACAGGGGGCACATTTGAACACTGAAGCTTTCTTT
-,TRBD1,TRBJ1-6,TRBV4-3,CASSQGDSPYNSPLHF,TGCGCCAGCAGCCAAGGGGACAGTCCCTATAATTCACCCCTCCACTTT
few,-,TRBJ2-2,TRBV27,CASSLSSGYYSNTGELFF,TGTGCCAGCAGTTTATCCTCAGGTTACTATTCGAACACCGGGGAGCTGTTTTTT
few,TRBD1,TRBJ1-5,TRBV12-3/TRBV12-4,CASSTDREADQPQHF,TGTGCCAGCAGCACCGACAGGGAGGCCGATCAGCCCCAGCATTTT
-,TRBD1,TRBJ2-7,TRBV7-6,CASSFPGTVEQYF,TGTGCCAGCAGCTTCCCCGGGACAGTCGAGCAGTACTTC
-,-,TRBJ2-1,TRBV5-4,CASSLVYHNEQFF,TGTGCCAGCAGCTTGGTATACCACAATGAGCAGTTCTTC
few,-,TRBJ2-6,TRBV7-6,CASSPYHSGANVLTF,TGTGCCAGCAGCCCCTACCACTCTGGGGCCAACGTCCTGACTTTC
-,TRBD1,TRBJ2-7,TRBV2,CASSYIRTGVGDEQYF,TGTGCCAGCAGTTATATTCGGACAGGGGTAGGAGACGAGCAGTACTTC
-,TRBD2,TRBJ2-7,TRBV11-2,CASSLGSGGDYEQYF,TGTGCCAGCAGCTTAGGGTCCGGGGGGGACTACGAGCAGTACTTC
few,-,TRBJ2-7,TRBV7-6,CASSLVSDSYEQYF,TGTGCCAGCAGCTTAGTGTCGGACTCCTACGAGCAGTACTTC
few,-,TRBJ2-5,TRBV7-9,CASSLALQETQYF,TGTGCCAGCAGCTTAGCCCTCCAAGAGACCCAGTACTTC
-,-,TRBJ2-7,TRBV7-6,CASSLGTGLWEQYF,TGTGCCAGCAGCCTGGGGACGGGCCTCTGGGAGCAGTACTTC
-,TRBD2,TRBJ2-5,TRBV12-3/TRBV12-4,CATALLQGGVTQYF,TGTGCCACAGCCTTACTCCAGGGAGGGGTGACCCAGTACTTC
-,-,TRBJ2-7,TRBV13,CASSVSHGRTYEQYF,TGTGCCAGCAGCGTCTCACATGGAAGGACCTACGAGCAGTACTTC
-,-,TRBJ2-7,TRBV19,CASRDLDFVLYEQYF,TGTGCCAGCCGGGACCTCGATTTCGTTCTGTACGAGCAGTACTTC
-,TRBD1,TRBJ1-6,TRBV7-8,CASSLTTGVSPLHF,TGTGCCAGCAGTTTGACTACAGGGGTTTCACCCCTCCACTTT
-,TRBD2,TRBJ2-1,TRBV27,CASSHYAGGRNEQFF,TGTGCCAGCAGTCACTATGCGGGGGGGCGGAATGAGCAGTTCTTC
-,-,TRBJ2-5,TRBV3-1,CASSPKIVWRTQYF,TGTGCCAGCAGCCCCAAGATTGTTTGGCGGACCCAGTACTTC
-,TRBD2,TRBJ2-1,TRBV6-8,CASSISGGSFGEQFF,TGTGCCAGCAGCATTAGCGGGGGGTCCTTCGGTGAGCAGTTCTTC
-,TRBD1,TRBJ1-2,TRBV2,CATPGQESYGYTF,TGTGCCACCCCGGGACAGGAAAGCTATGGCTACACCTTC
few,-,TRBJ2-5,TRBV11-2,CASSVSGTWAQYF,TGTGCCAGCAGCGTTAGCGGTACATGGGCCCAGTACTTC
few,TRBD1,TRBJ1-1,TRBV4-1,CASSQDRGQGAFF,TGCGCCAGCAGCCAAGATAGGGGACAGGGAGCTTTCTTT
-,TRBD2,TRBJ2-1,TRBV27,CASSLPSLAGGSYNEQFF,TGTGCCAGCAGTTTACCAAGTCTAGCGGGGGGATCATACAATGAGCAGTTCTTC
-,-,TRBJ2-7,TRBV4-1,CASSQDRGQHYEQYF,TGCGCCAGCAGCCAAGATAGGGGACAACATTACGAGCAGTACTTC
many,-,TRBJ2-5,TRBV7-9,CASSSTWGSTKETQYF,TGTGCCAGCAGCTCTACTTGGGGCTCTACCAAAGAGACCCAGTACTTC
-,-,TRBJ2-3,TRBV9,CASSSQDSITDTQYF,TGTGCCAGCAGCTCACAAGACTCGATTACAGATACGCAGTATTTT
-,-,TRBJ1-1,TRBV19,CASSMLVQTTEAFF,TGTGCCAGTAGTATGTTGGTCCAGACCACTGAAGCTTTCTTT
-,-,TRBJ2-1,TRBV7-8,CASSSQDGYNEQFF,TGTGCCAGCAGCTCTCAGGACGGTTACAATGAGCAGTTCTTC
few,-,TRBJ2-7,TRBV5-6,CASSGTGFLAAPYEQYF,TGTGCCAGCAGCGGAACAGGGTTCCTCGCCGCCCCCTACGAGCAGTACTTC
-,TRBD2,TRBJ2-3,TRBV2,CASTAGGPWFADTQYF,TGTGCCAGCACAGCGGGGGGGCCGTGGTTTGCAGATACGCAGTATTTT
-,-,TRBJ2-3,TRBV6-5,CASSYDYLSTDTQYF,TGTGCCAGCAGTTACGACTACCTAAGCACAGATACGCAGTATTTT
-,-,TRBJ2-7,TRBV5-1,CASSLLTEAYEQYF,TGCGCCAGCAGCTTGCTAACCGAAGCCTACGAGCAGTACTTC
many,-,TRBJ2-3,TRBV4-3,CASSQVFPPPSQYF,TGCGCCAGCAGCCAAGTCTTCCCCCCTCCCTCACAGTATTTT
-,-,TRBJ2-7,TRBV7-9,CASSLASAGETYEQYF,TGTGCCAGCAGCTTAGCGTCAGCAGGGGAAACCTACGAGCAGTACTTC
few,-,TRBJ1-1,TRBV19,CASSIGGEADTEAFF,TGTGCCAGTAGTATTGGAGGGGAAGCAGACACTGAAGCTTTCTTT
few,-,TRBJ2-1,TRBV7-6,CASSNGVLNEQFF,TGTGCCAGCAGCAACGGGGTCCTCAATGAGCAGTTCTTC
-,-,TRBJ1-1,TRBV7-6,CASSLGPGLRNTEAFF,TGTGCCAGCAGCTTGGGACCGGGACTGAGGAACACTGAAGCTTTCTTT
-,-,TRBJ2-2,TRBV6-6,CASSVSGELFF,TGTGCCAGCAGTGTGAGCGGGGAGCTGTTTTTT
few,TRBD2,TRBJ2-1,TRBV24-1,CATWNQRGGRYDEQFF,TGTGCCACTTGGAACCAGCGGGGGGGCCGATACGATGAGCAGTTCTTC
-,TRBD2,TRBJ2-5,TRBV28,CASSTTSGGSPQETQYF,TGTGCCAGCAGCACCACCTCGGGGGGGTCCCCACAAGAGACCCAGTACTTC